These T cell receptor beta chains were read from a single sample in a study of cytomegalovirus exposure and HLA in healthy donors. Assay: immunoSEQ multiplex PCR; the TCRdb copy retains only in-frame clones and omits some. The sample includes 150,000 to 200,000 clones, approximately 84% seen only once; the top ten take roughly 2.7%. Input material: PBMCs. Receptor source: a female donor in good health and CMV-seronegative. The CDR3 runs from the conserved cysteine through the conserved F or W. A D gene is named only where the DNA matches it firmly. Expanded clones are given a class, and other clones once, few, many or no size at all.

size,J,D,V,CDR3,DNA
-,TRBJ2-7,-,TRBV6-1,CASSEAPTGVYEQYF,TGTGCCAGCAGTGAAGCGCCGACCGGGGTCTACGAGCAGTACTTC
once,TRBJ1-1,-,TRBV18,CASSSALQGSTEAFF,TGTGCCAGCTCATCGGCGCTACAGGGATCCACTGAAGCTTTCTTT
-,TRBJ2-5,TRBD2,TRBV7-3,CASSNTGGGRETQYF,TGTGCCAGCAGCAACACGGGGGGGGGCCGAGAGACCCAGTACTTC
-,TRBJ2-7,TRBD2,TRBV11-2,CASSHPSGGFSYEQYF,TGTGCCAGCAGCCACCCTAGCGGGGGGTTCTCCTACGAGCAGTACTTC
-,TRBJ1-1,-,TRBV7-9,CASSHRDQGTEAFF,TGTGCCAGCAGTCACAGGGATCAAGGCACTGAAGCTTTCTTT
-,TRBJ1-4,TRBD1,TRBV9,CASSGDRAGEKLFF,TGTGCCAGCAGCGGGGACAGGGCGGGTGAAAAACTGTTTTTT
-,TRBJ2-2,-,TRBV7-6,CASSSLGQPNTGELFF,TGTGCCAGCAGCTCCCTCGGACAGCCGAACACCGGGGAGCTGTTTTTT
-,TRBJ2-3,TRBD1,TRBV30,CAWGDYRGRLTDTQYF,TGTGCCTGGGGGGACTACAGGGGGCGCCTCACAGATACGCAGTATTTT
medium-sized,TRBJ1-5,-,TRBV6-1,CASSETAENQPQHF,TGTGCCAGCAGTGAAACCGCAGAAAATCAGCCCCAGCATTTT
-,TRBJ2-7,TRBD2,TRBV6-6,CASSYDRGVYEQYF,TGTGCCAGCAGTTACGACCGGGGGGTCTACGAGCAGTACTTC
-,TRBJ2-2,-,TRBV28,CAIRTDNTGELFF,TGTGCCATAAGGACAGACAACACCGGGGAGCTGTTTTTT
-,TRBJ2-5,TRBD2,TRBV2,CASTRDREGAEAQYF,TGTGCCAGCACCCGCGATCGGGAGGGAGCTGAGGCCCAGTACTTC
-,TRBJ2-7,-,TRBV2,CASKAEKYEQYF,TGTGCCAGCAAGGCGGAAAAATACGAGCAGTACTTC
-,TRBJ1-2,-,TRBV30,CAWRQGPLYGYTF,TGTGCCTGGCGACAAGGCCCCCTCTATGGCTACACCTTC
-,TRBJ2-3,TRBD2,TRBV7-3,CASSSQGLAGTDTQYF,TGTGCCAGCAGCTCCCAAGGACTAGCGGGCACAGATACGCAGTATTTT